A single sample is the source of the 8 T cell receptor beta chains below, sequenced in a study of blood T cell repertoires in COVID-19. Generated by immunoSEQ multiplex PCR, the TCRdb table keeps only in-frame clones and is missing some. The sample yields 100,000 to 150,000 clones, roughly 90% seen once. Sequencing was performed on peripheral blood. The receptors shown here come from a man in his forties or fifties with acute or convalescent COVID-19.

The chain joins TRBV19 to TRBJ1-4; a possible D gene is TRBD1 (6 bases). Trimming removed 7 bases from V and 4 bases from J, with 16 bases in between. Germline V gene data show CDR1 as LNHDA and CDR2 as SQIVND (reference sequence). This CDR3 has 15 amino acids. Written as DNA, the CDR3 is TGTGCCAGTATGGCACGGGGGGCTAGTAATGAAAAACTGTTTTTT. As protein: CASMARGASNEKLFF.

The V and J genes are TRBV7-8 and TRBJ1-5; no reliable D call. Per the germline V gene, CDR1 is SGHVS and CDR2 is FQNEAQ. There are 18 residues in the CDR3. Trimming took off 1 base at V and 0 bases at J, with 16 bases between the two ends. The CDR3 loop is CASSLGQVLSNSNQPQHF. The CDR3, as DNA: TGTGCCAGCAGCTTAGGGCAGGTCCTCTCTAATAGCAATCAGCCCCAGCATTTT.

The chain recombines TRBV6-6 with TRBJ2-7, with D maybe TRBD1 (6 bases). The germline V gene encodes CDR1 MNHNY and CDR2 SVGAGI (reference sequence). This CDR3 is built from 14 residues. The V end lost 0 bases, the J end lost 3 bases, and 9 bases lay between the germline ends. The chain's CDR3 is CASSYSGANYEQYF. The CDR3 bases are TGTGCCAGCAGTTACTCGGGGGCCAACTACGAGCAGTACTTC.

This clone was seen only once. The V call is TRBV9, the J call TRBJ2-2; TRBD1 matches 10 bases. CDR3 length: 14 residues. After removal of 4 bases from V and 5 bases from J, the junction contained 2 bases not matched to a gene. Germline-derived CDR1 and CDR2 are SGDLS and YYNGEE. CDR3 coding DNA: TGTGCCAGCAGCACGGGACAGGGGACCGGGGAGCTGTTTTTT. Its protein product is CASSTGQGTGELFF.

A few counts support this clone. The V and J genes are TRBV5-4 and TRBJ2-3; D may be TRBD1 (6 bases). V gave up 4 bases and J gave up 2 bases, with 11 bases separating them. Germline V gene lookup returns CDR1 SGHNT and CDR2 YYREEE (reference sequence). The CDR3 extends over 14 amino acids. In DNA form, the CDR3 reads TGTGCCAGCAGCCAGGGGCAGTCCACAGATACGCAGTATTTT. Residues: CASSQGQSTDTQYF. Full variable domain (outside the CDR3, taken from reference TRBV5-4 and TRBJ2-3): ETGVTQSPTHLIKTRGQQVTLRCSSQSGHNTVSWYQQALGQGPQFIFQYYREEENGRGNFPPRFSGLQFPNYSSELNVNALELDDSALYLCASSQGQSTDTQYFGPGTRLTVL.

This chain connects TRBV5-1 to TRBJ2-7, with 12 nucleotides matching TRBD2. The V gene's germline CDR1 is SGHRS and CDR2 YFSETQ. The ends lost 0 bases at V and 5 bases at J; junction bases unmatched: 0. This CDR3 spans 14 amino acids. CDR3 in DNA: TGCGCCAGCAGCTTGGGACTAGCGGGAGACGAGCAGTACTTC. Translating gives CASSLGLAGDEQYF.

The chain links TRBV19 to TRBJ2-1; D unclear. The V end was cut by 3 bases, the J end by 5 bases, with 17 bases between. This CDR3 is 16 amino acids long. CDR1 and CDR2 from the germline V gene are LNHDA and SQIVND (reference sequence). CDR3 loop: CASSIYPQRLNNEQFF. CDR3 coding DNA: TGTGCCAGTAGTATTTATCCTCAGCGTCTCAACAATGAGCAGTTCTTC.

The count of this clone is one. This chain connects TRBV30 to TRBJ2-7; D unresolved. Germline-derived CDR1 and CDR2 are GTSNPN and SVGIG (reference sequence). V lost 4 bases, J lost 5 bases, and 9 bases lay in between. This CDR3 comprises 11 residues. The CDR3 region has the DNA TGTGCCTGGACACGCCGGGACGAGCAGTACTTC. Translating gives CAWTRRDEQYF.